What follows describes a single T cell receptor (beta chain). Its matching antigen is unknown. The sample is drawn from a study of T cells in localized non-small cell lung cancer. General study results and limits: Uninvolved adjacent lung had higher T cell clonality than tumor and all other tissues. Adjacent lung tissue had a median 57 of the top 100 clones found in the tumor.

Looked up from germline, CDR1 is SNHLY and CDR2 is FYNNEI. The CDR3 contains 14 residues. Unmatched junction bases numbered 8, after V lost 6 bases and J lost 3 bases. Generated by immunoSEQ multiplex PCR, the TCRdb table keeps only in-frame clones and is missing some. The sample lists almost 30,000 clones; 88% were seen once. The sample here was peripheral blood, taken before any cancer treatment. The V gene is TRBV2, the J gene TRBJ2-7; 7 nucleotides line up with TRBD1. The origin of this receptor is a female donor at least 60 years old with stage III squamous cell lung carcinoma. CDR3 sequence (DNA): TGTGCCAGCAGCGCAGACAGGGCGGTCTACGAGCAGTACTTC. Its translation is CASSADRAVYEQYF.